This T cell receptor (beta chain) was identified in a study of tumor and adjacent non-tumor tissue in lung cancer. The template was RNA from unsorted bulk tissue. The CDR3 contains 17 residues. Germline CDR1 reads MNHNS; CDR2 reads SASEGT. TCRbeta libraries were built with three rounds of nested PCR, modified from ARM-PCR. TCRdb passed the multiplex PCR reads through MiXCR, listing each CDR3 protein once. The sample shows fewer than 85,000 distinct CDR3 sequences, roughly 73% of them seen only once. This clonotype was seen just once. The junction and the germline gene differ at one end; a read error may be behind it.

This chain joins TRBV6-1 and TRBJ2-6, with D perhaps TRBD2 (7 bases). The sequence derives from a woman aged 50 to 60 with non-small cell lung cancer. The sample consisted of lung tumor tissue. The DNA of the CDR3 is TGCGCCATCAGTGAAGTGGGAGGGGGTGTTAGGGCCAACGTCCTGACTTTC. Translated, it gives CAISEVGGGVRANVLTF.